This T cell receptor (beta chain) appears in the sequencing data of a study of cytomegalovirus exposure and HLA in healthy donors. Primers included in the PCR were 60 Vbeta and 13 Jbeta primers. Profiling relied on immunoSEQ multiplex PCR, and the TCRdb table lists in-frame clones only, not all of them. This sample carries 120,000 to 150,000 clones, 60% to 85% of them seen once, and the ten largest clones take approximately 1.3%. With regard to this clone: At one of its ends the junction is not consistent with the germline gene, which may arise from a read error.

The CDR3 covers 17 residues. The V gene's germline CDR1 is SSHAT and CDR2 FNYEAQ (reference sequence). This TCR was recovered from a male donor in good health and CMV-seropositive. The V gene is TRBV7-7, the J gene TRBJ2-5; 8 bases align to TRBD2. Sequenced material: PBMCs. CDR3 residues: CASSPEGWSGGSETQYF. The CDR3 DNA sequence: TGTGCTAGCAGCCCCGAAGGCTGGAGCGGGGGATCAGAGACCCAGTACTTC.